The rows below give T cell receptor beta chains drawn from one sample of a study of cytomegalovirus exposure and HLA in healthy donors. Libraries were prepared by immunoSEQ multiplex PCR; TCRdb keeps only in-frame clonotypes and omits some of them. This table holds about 280,000 clones, more than 75% found once. What was sequenced was PBMCs. Receptor source: a woman aged 18-29 years in good health and CMV-seronegative. Both conserved end residues are part of each CDR3. A D gene is named only where the DNA matches it firmly. For some rows the clone size is stated as once, few or many, or as a class when expanded; others skip it.

j_call clone_size v_call d_call cdr3_aa cdr3_nt
TRBJ1-2 NA TRBV28 TRBD1 CASSSDRIYGYTF TGTGCCAGCAGTTCGGACAGGATATATGGCTACACCTTC
TRBJ1-5 NA TRBV2 NA CASSVEGRGQPQHF TGTGCCAGCAGTGTCGAAGGGAGGGGACAGCCCCAGCATTTT
TRBJ2-2 NA TRBV27 TRBD2 CASSDIAGLNTGELFF TGTGCCAGCAGTGACATAGCGGGACTGAACACCGGGGAGCTGTTTTTT
TRBJ2-7 once TRBV19 NA CASSRQGRSPTYEQYF TGTGCCAGTAGTAGGCAGGGCAGGTCGCCCACCTACGAGCAGTACTTC
TRBJ1-3 NA TRBV29-1 NA CSVEYNSGNTIYF TGCAGCGTTGAGTACAACTCTGGAAACACCATATATTTT
TRBJ2-2 NA TRBV5-1 TRBD1 CASSLVGTGRTGELFF TGCGCCAGCAGCTTGGTAGGGACAGGGCGCACCGGGGAGCTGTTTTTT
TRBJ1-2 NA TRBV5-4 TRBD1 CASSDRQGNYGYTF TGTGCCAGCAGCGATCGACAGGGGAACTATGGCTACACCTTC
TRBJ2-5 NA TRBV15 TRBD1 CATSRGTGRVETQYF TGTGCCACCTCCAGAGGGACAGGGAGGGTAGAGACCCAGTACTTC
TRBJ1-4 NA TRBV6-5 TRBD1 CASSYGTENEKLFF TGTGCCAGCAGCTACGGGACAGAGAATGAAAAACTGTTTTTT
TRBJ2-6 NA TRBV28 NA CASSLQGSGANVLTF TGTGCCAGCAGTTTACAGGGTTCTGGGGCCAACGTCCTGACTTTC
TRBJ2-2 NA TRBV25-1 TRBD1 CASSERQGSTGELFF TGTGCCAGCAGTGAAAGACAGGGGAGCACCGGGGAGCTGTTTTTT
TRBJ2-5 few TRBV11-1 NA CASSPDFQETQYF TGTGCCAGCAGCCCAGACTTCCAAGAGACCCAGTACTTC
TRBJ1-2 NA TRBV7-2 NA CASSLQPLRDRGYTF TGTGCCAGCAGCTTACAACCTCTCCGCGATCGTGGCTACACCTTC
TRBJ2-1 once TRBV19 TRBD2 CASRGLAGPNEQFF TGTGCCAGTAGGGGACTAGCGGGGCCCAATGAGCAGTTCTTC
TRBJ2-1 NA TRBV6-1 NA CASSLTAGDTNEQFF TGTGCCAGCAGCCTGACTGCCGGGGATACGAATGAGCAGTTCTTC
TRBJ2-7 NA TRBV29-1 TRBD2 CSVSSGSSYEQYF TGCAGCGTTTCTAGCGGTAGCTCCTACGAGCAGTACTTC
TRBJ1-5 once TRBV10-3 NA CAISEGGLLRQPQHF TGTGCCATCAGTGAGGGCGGACTTTTGAGGCAGCCCCAGCATTTT
TRBJ2-7 NA TRBV18 TRBD2 CASSPVAGTGLADYEQYF TGTGCCAGCTCACCAGTGGCAGGGACGGGACTAGCGGACTACGAGCAGTACTTC
TRBJ2-3 NA TRBV18 TRBD2 CASSPPGLAGLLQDTQYF TGTGCCAGCTCACCACCGGGACTAGCGGGTCTCCTTCAAGATACGCAGTATTTT
TRBJ2-4 NA TRBV19 TRBD2 CASSRRTSGDKNIQYF TGTGCCAGTAGTAGAAGGACTAGCGGAGACAAAAACATTCAGTACTTC
TRBJ2-3 NA TRBV9 TRBD2 CASTLGLAGGDTQYF TGTGCCAGCACCCTGGGACTAGCGGGAGGGGATACGCAGTATTTT
TRBJ1-1 NA TRBV28 NA CASSLLGGRGTEAFF TGTGCCAGCAGTCTACTCGGGGGGAGGGGAACTGAAGCTTTCTTT
TRBJ2-1 NA TRBV28 NA CASSPRESQFF TGTGCCAGCAGTCCCCGGGAATCGCAGTTCTTC
TRBJ2-7 NA TRBV10-1 TRBD2 CASSDLGGEQYF TGCGCCAGCAGTGATCTCGGGGGGGAGCAGTACTTC
TRBJ2-7 NA TRBV2 NA CASSRTGSSYEQYF TGTGCCAGCAGCCGAACAGGGAGCTCCTACGAGCAGTACTTC
TRBJ2-3 NA TRBV9 NA CASSGGYAADTQYF TGTGCCAGCAGCGGAGGTTATGCAGCAGATACGCAGTATTTT
TRBJ1-1 NA TRBV19 NA CASSIRGRGTEAFF TGTGCCAGTAGTATTCGGGGGAGGGGCACTGAAGCTTTCTTT
TRBJ2-1 NA TRBV28 TRBD2 CASTSPQLAGGNEQFF TGTGCCAGCACCTCCCCGCAACTAGCGGGAGGGAATGAGCAGTTCTTC